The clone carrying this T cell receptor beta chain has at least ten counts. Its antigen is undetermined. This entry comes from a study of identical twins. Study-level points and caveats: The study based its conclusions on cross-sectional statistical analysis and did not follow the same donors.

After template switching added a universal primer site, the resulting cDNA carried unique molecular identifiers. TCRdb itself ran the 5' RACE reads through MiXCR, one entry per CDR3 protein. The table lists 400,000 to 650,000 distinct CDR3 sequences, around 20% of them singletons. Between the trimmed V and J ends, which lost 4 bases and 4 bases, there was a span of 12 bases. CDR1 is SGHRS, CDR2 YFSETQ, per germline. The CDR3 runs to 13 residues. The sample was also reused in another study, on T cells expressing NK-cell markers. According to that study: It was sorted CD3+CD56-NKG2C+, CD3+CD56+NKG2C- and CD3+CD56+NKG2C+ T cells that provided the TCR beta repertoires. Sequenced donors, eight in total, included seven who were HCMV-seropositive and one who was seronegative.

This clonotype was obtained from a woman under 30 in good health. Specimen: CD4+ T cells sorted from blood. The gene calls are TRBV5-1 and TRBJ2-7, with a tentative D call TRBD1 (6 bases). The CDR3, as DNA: TGCGCCAGCAGCAGGGACCAGGGGTACGAGCAGTACTTC. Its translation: CASSRDQGYEQYF.